The entry below describes one TCR beta chain. Its target is unknown. Enrollment shut out patients with autoimmune disease history or systemic immunosuppression. V gave up 5 bases and J gave up 2 bases; unmatched junction bases: 7. This CDR3 is built from 15 residues. Germline CDR1 reads MGHRA; CDR2 reads YSYEKL. This entry is derived from a study of OX40 agonist ivuxolimab in advanced cancers. Across the study: At doses from 0.01 to 10 mg/kg, patients were given intravenous ivuxolimab every 2 weeks.

Study-wide results and caveats: The work left the antigen specificity of expanded peripheral T cells undetermined. Low normalized T-cell clonal expansion was additionally recorded for some nonresponders.

Assay used: immunoSEQ multiplex PCR; TCRdb lists only in-frame clones, some missing. The table lists 13,000 to 15,000 clones, approximately 80% of them singletons. The sample in question was CD4+ or CD8+ T cells sorted from blood, obtained in a trial of the OX40 agonist ivuxolimab. This clonotype was obtained from an adult with an advanced solid tumor such as melanoma, head and neck, liver or kidney cancer. The gene calls are TRBV4-1 and TRBJ2-7; 9 bases fit TRBD1. This CDR3 reads CASSYRDRATYEQYF. CDR3 nucleotides: TGCGCCAGCAGCTACCGGGACAGGGCTACCTACGAGCAGTACTTC.